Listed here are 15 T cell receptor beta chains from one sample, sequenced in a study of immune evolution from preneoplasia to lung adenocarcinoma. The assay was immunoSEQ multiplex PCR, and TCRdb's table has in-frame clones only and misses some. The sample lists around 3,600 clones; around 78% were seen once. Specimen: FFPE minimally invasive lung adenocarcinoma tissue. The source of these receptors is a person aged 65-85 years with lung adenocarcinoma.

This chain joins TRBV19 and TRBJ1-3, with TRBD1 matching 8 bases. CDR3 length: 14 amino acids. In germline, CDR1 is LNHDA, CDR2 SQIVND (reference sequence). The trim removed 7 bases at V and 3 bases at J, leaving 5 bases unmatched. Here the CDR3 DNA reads TGTGCCAGTACCCGACAGGGGAGTGGAAACACCATATATTTT. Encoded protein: CASTRQGSGNTIYF.

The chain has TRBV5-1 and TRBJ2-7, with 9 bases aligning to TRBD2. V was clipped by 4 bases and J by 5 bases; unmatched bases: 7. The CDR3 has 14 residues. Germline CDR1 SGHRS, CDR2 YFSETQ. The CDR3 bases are TGCGCCAGCAGCCGCGGGAGGGATGCGGACGAGCAGTACTTC. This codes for CASSRGRDADEQYF.

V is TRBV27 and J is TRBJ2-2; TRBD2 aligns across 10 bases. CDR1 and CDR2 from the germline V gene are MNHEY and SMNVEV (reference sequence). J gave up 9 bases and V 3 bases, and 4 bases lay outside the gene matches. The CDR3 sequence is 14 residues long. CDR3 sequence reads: CASSLTSGYRELFF. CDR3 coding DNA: TGTGCCAGCAGTTTGACTAGCGGGTACCGGGAGCTGTTTTTT.

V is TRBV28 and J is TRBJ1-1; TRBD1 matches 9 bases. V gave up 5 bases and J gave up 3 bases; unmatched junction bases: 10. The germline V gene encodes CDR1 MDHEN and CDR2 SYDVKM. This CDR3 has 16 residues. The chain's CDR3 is CASSPGTGSLYTEAFF. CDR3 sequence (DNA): TGTGCCAGCAGTCCCGGGACAGGGAGCTTGTACACTGAAGCTTTCTTT.

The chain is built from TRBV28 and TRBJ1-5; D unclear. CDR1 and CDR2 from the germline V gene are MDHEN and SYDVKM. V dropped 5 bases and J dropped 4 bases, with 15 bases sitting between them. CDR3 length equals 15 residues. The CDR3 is CASSRVAMGNQPQHF. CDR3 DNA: TGTGCCAGCAGTCGCGTCGCCATGGGTAATCAGCCCCAGCATTTT.

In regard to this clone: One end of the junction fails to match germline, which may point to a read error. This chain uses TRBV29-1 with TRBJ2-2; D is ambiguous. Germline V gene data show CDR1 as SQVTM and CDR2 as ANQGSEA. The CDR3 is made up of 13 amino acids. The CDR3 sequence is CSAESMNTGELFF. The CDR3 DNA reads TGCAGCGCTGAATCGATGAACACCGGGGAGCTGTTTTTT.

As DNA, the CDR3 is TGTGCCAGCAGTACGACCGGGACGGACCCTAAGTGGGGTTTCGACGAGCAGTACTTC. Translation gives CASSTTGTDPKWGFDEQYF. This sequence joins TRBV7-9 and TRBJ2-7; D possibly uses TRBD1 or TRBD2 (5 bases each). V was shortened by 6 bases and J by 5 bases, with 32 bases between the two germline ends. Germline values: CDR1 SEHNR, CDR2 FQNEAQ (reference sequence). The length of the CDR3 is 19 residues.

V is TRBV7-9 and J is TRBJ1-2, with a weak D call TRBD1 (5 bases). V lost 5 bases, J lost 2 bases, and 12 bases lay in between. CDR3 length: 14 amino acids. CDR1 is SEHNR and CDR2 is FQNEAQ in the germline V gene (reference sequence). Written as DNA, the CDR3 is TGTGCCAGCAGCCCCCCGGGGCCGAACTATGGCTACACCTTC. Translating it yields CASSPPGPNYGYTF.

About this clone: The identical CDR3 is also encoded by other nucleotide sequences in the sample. CDR3 in amino acids: CASSLAPGSETQYF. The CDR3 DNA reads as TGCGCCAGCAGCTTGGCCCCAGGGAGTGAGACCCAGTACTTC. The chain recombines TRBV5-1 with TRBJ2-5; either TRBD1 or TRBD2 may fit D (5 bases each). V lost 0 bases and J lost 5, with 11 bases in between. This CDR3 comprises 14 residues. Per germline, CDR1 SGHRS and CDR2 YFSETQ.

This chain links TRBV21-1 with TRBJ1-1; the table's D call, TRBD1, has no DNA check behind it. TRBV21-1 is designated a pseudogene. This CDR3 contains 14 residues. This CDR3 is CASSKSPGAGWTFF. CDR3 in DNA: TGTGCCAGCAGCAAATCTCCAGGGGCAGGGTGGACTTTCTTT.

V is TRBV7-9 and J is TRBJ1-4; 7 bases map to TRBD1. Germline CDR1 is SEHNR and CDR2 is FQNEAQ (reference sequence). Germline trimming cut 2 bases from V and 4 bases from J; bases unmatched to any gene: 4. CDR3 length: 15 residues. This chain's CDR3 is CASSLPGQSNEKLFF. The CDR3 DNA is TGTGCCAGCAGCTTACCGGGACAGAGTAATGAAAAACTGTTTTTT. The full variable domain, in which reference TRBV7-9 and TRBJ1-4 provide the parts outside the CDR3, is DTGVSQNPRHKITKRGQNVTFRCDPISEHNRLYWYRQTLGQGPEFLTYFQNEAQLEKSRLLSDRFSAERPKGSFSTLEIQRTEQGDSAMYLCASSLPGQSNEKLFFGSGTQLSVL.

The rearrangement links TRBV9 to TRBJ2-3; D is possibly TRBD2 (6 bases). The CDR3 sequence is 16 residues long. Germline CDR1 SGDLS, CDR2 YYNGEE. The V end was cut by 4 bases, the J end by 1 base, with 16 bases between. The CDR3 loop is CASSPRDGGGTDTQYF. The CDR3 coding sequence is TGTGCCAGCAGCCCACGCGACGGAGGGGGCACAGATACGCAGTATTTT. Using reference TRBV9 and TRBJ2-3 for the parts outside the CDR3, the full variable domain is DSGVTQTPKHLITATGQRVTLRCSPRSGDLSVYWYQQSLDQGLQFLIQYYNGEERAKGNILERFSAQQFPDLHSELNLSSLELGDSALYFCASSPRDGGGTDTQYFGPGTRLTVL.

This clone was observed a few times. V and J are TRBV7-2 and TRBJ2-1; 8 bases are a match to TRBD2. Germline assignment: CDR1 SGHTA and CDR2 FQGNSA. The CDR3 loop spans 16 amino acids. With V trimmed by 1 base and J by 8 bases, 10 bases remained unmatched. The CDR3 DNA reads TGTGCCAGCAGCTTAGGCACCGGGACTAGTGAGTATGAGCAGTTCTTC. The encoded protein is CASSLGTGTSEYEQFF.

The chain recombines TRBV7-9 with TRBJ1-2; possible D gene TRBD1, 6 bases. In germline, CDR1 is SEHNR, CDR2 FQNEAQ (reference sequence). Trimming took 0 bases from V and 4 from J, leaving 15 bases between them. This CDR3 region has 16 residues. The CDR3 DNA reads TGTGCCAGCAGCTTAGCCTCGGCCGCGGGGGCCTATGGCTACACCTTC. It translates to CASSLASAAGAYGYTF. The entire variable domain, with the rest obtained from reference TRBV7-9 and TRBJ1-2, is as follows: DTGVSQNPRHKITKRGQNVTFRCDPISEHNRLYWYRQTLGQGPEFLTYFQNEAQLEKSRLLSDRFSAERPKGSFSTLEIQRTEQGDSAMYLCASSLASAAGAYGYTFGSGTRLTVV.

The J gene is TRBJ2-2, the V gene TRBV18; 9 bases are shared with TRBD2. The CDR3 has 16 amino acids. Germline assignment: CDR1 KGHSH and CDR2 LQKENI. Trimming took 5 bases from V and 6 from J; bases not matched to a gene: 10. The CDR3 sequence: CASSRTGLAYSGELFF. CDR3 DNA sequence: TGTGCCAGCTCAAGGACGGGACTAGCATACTCCGGGGAGCTGTTTTTT.